This TCR beta chain was recovered during a study of shared clonotypes between healthy human individuals. As regards this clone: Its antigen is as yet unknown.

The CDR3 spans 15 residues. V dropped 6 bases and J dropped 3 bases, with 16 bases sitting between them. Per germline, CDR1 SNHLY and CDR2 FYNNEI. Findings of the study overall: The generation probabilities recorded for non-shared clonotypes fell below those of clonotypes shared by all four donors. Sampling was confined to blood; repertoires within tissues likely differ.

The protocol was immunoSEQ multiplex PCR, while the TCRdb copy is restricted to in-frame clones and leaves out a portion. Here the sample spans 740,000 or so clones, roughly 72% being singletons. This clonotype was sampled from a woman under 40 in good health. The source material was memory CD4+ T cells sorted from blood. The subset is: CD45RA-negative fraction. V usage is TRBV2 and J usage is TRBJ2-3; D may be TRBD2 (5 bases). This chain's CDR3 is CASSPEGRRTDTQYF. In DNA form, the CDR3 reads TGTGCCAGCAGCCCTGAGGGCAGGAGAACAGATACGCAGTATTTT. Supplemented by reference TRBV2 and TRBJ2-3, the full variable domain reads EPEVTQTPSHQVTQMGQEVILRCVPISNHLYFYWYRQILGQKVEFLVSFYNNEISEKSEIFDDQFSVERPDGSNFTLKIRSTKLEDSAMYFCASSPEGRRTDTQYFGPGTRLTVL.